Described below is a single TCR beta chain sequence and its context. This sample was included in a study of T cells in Graves' hyperthyroidism and ophthalmopathy. J lost 7 bases, V lost 6 bases, and 7 bases had no gene match. CDR3 length: 14 amino acids. The source material, RNA transcripts, was used to amplify TCR beta CDR3 regions. TCR CDR3 regions were first amplified by RT-PCR with HTBI primers. TCRdb ran MiXCR on the multiplex PCR reads and lists one entry per CDR3 protein. The profile shows around 570,000 distinct CDR3 sequences, about 20% of them singletons. Source material: blood. The genes are TRBV12-3 or TRBV12-4 and TRBJ1-2; TRBD1 matches 11 bases. The clonotype comes from a man aged 40-55 years with Graves' ophthalmopathy. The DNA of the CDR3 is TGTGCCAGCAGCCCCGGACAGGGGGCCTTTGGCTACACCTTC. Translating it yields CASSPGQGAFGYTF.